The 24 T cell receptor beta chains reported below all come from one sample, sequenced in a study of response to subunit inactivated influenza vaccine. Using its own MiXCR run on the RT-PCR reads, TCRdb lists one record per CDR3 protein. The sample carries just over 300,000 distinct CDR3 sequences, 20% to 25% recorded once. Sequenced material: PBMCs from blood, taken roughly 20 months after vaccination. These TCRs come from a man aged 45-69 years who received an inactivated influenza vaccine.

A few counts support this clonotype. The rearrangement uses TRBV10-3 and TRBJ1-1, with D hard to call. Between the trimmed V and J ends, which lost 0 bases and 1 base, there was a span of 6 bases. The CDR3 is 14 amino acids. The germline V gene has CDR1 ENHRY and CDR2 SYGVKD. The CDR3 DNA is TGTGCCATCAGTGAGTCGTACGGGAACACTGAAGCTTTCTTT. Translating gives CAISESYGNTEAFF.

This clonotype occurred a few times. This chain connects TRBV19 to TRBJ1-1; D is unresolved. V lost 1 base and J lost 1, with 7 bases in between. The CDR3 spans 14 residues. CDR1 is LNHDA and CDR2 is SQIVND in the germline V gene (reference sequence). The CDR3 here is CASSIVHANTEAFF. The DNA for the CDR3 is TGTGCCAGTAGTATAGTACACGCGAACACTGAAGCTTTCTTT.

In this sample, this clonotype turned up a few times. The genes are TRBV6-6 and TRBJ1-2; 7 positions match TRBD1. The CDR3 sequence is 12 residues long. Losses at the gene ends were 10 bases for V and 8 bases for J; bases not matched to a gene: 10. In germline, CDR1 is MNHNY, CDR2 SVGAGI (reference sequence). CDR3 protein: CATDGRGQGYTF. The CDR3 DNA follows: TGTGCCACCGACGGGAGGGGGCAGGGCTACACCTTC.

This clonotype was detected a few times. The V call is TRBV6-1, the J call TRBJ1-1, with 10 bases identical to TRBD1. V shed 2 bases and J 5 bases; nucleotides not matched to a gene: 8. The germline CDR1 and CDR2 sequences are MNHNS and SASEGT. This CDR3 region has 16 residues. The CDR3 DNA sequence: TGTGCCAGCAGTGAATTAGGGACAGGGGTCAGAACTGAAGCTTTCTTT. Its protein product is CASSELGTGVRTEAFF.

This clonotype was detected only a few times. The chain links TRBV28 to TRBJ1-1; D gene unclear. Germline V gives CDR1 MDHEN, CDR2 SYDVKM. Trimming left V 3 bases short and J 3 bases short, with 8 bases between. This CDR3 contains 13 residues. The CDR3 bases are TGTGCCAGCAGTTTTTGGCAGGACACTGAAGCTTTCTTT. Protein sequence: CASSFWQDTEAFF.

The genes are TRBV12-3 or TRBV12-4 and TRBJ1-6, with D possibly TRBD1 on 6 matching bases. The V end lost 5 bases, the J end lost 7 bases, and 12 bases lay between the germline ends. The CDR3 is made up of 14 amino acids. The DNA for the CDR3 is TGTGCCAGCAGTGGGGGCTTGGGGAATTCACCCCTCCACTTT. Its protein product is CASSGGLGNSPLHF.

This clonotype occurred a few times. The rearrangement joins TRBV2 to TRBJ1-1, with D perhaps TRBD1 (6 bases). Deletions cut 8 bases from V and 5 bases from J, with 12 bases between. The germline V gene has CDR1 SNHLY and CDR2 FYNNEI. The CDR3 loop spans 12 amino acids. The CDR3 sequence is CASARGRTEAFF. CDR3 DNA: TGTGCCAGCGCGCGGGGGCGGACTGAAGCTTTCTTT.

This clonotype was found a few times. This chain's CDR3 is CSVEDPPQDGYTF. CDR3 nucleotides: TGCAGCGTTGAAGACCCTCCCCAAGATGGCTACACCTTC. The genes are TRBV29-1 and TRBJ1-2; D remains unclear. V gave up 0 bases and J gave up 6 bases, with 11 bases separating them. The germline CDR1 and CDR2 sequences are SQVTM and ANQGSEA. This CDR3 comprises 13 residues.

The chain carries TRBV24-1 and TRBJ2-7, with 7 bases that match TRBD2. This CDR3 contains 17 residues. The V and J ends lost 3 bases and 0 bases, in that order; junction bases with no gene match: 10. From germline, CDR1 is KGHDR and CDR2 SFDVKD. In DNA form, the CDR3 reads TGTGCCACCAGTGATGCTAGCGGTGGCCCCTCCTCCTACGAGCAGTACTTC. This sequence encodes CATSDASGGPSSYEQYF.

The chain combines TRBV7-9 with TRBJ2-7; perhaps TRBD1 as D (6 bases). The V and J ends lost 6 bases and 5 bases respectively, with 20 bases between them. The CDR3 runs to 15 residues. Germline assignment: CDR1 SEHNR and CDR2 FQNEAQ (reference sequence). The CDR3: CASSYFRRGVDEQYF. CDR3 nucleotide sequence: TGTGCCAGCAGTTATTTTCGCAGGGGAGTCGACGAGCAGTACTTC.

This chain connects TRBV11-2 to TRBJ2-3; 7 bases match TRBD2. Germline CDR1 and CDR2: SGHAT and FQNNGV. The CDR3 runs to 18 residues. V shed 5 bases, J shed 0 bases, and the junction held 14 bases outside the gene matches. The CDR3 nucleotides read TGTGCCAGCAGCCTTAACCCCCCTAGCGGACTGAGCACAGATACGCAGTATTTT. It specifies CASSLNPPSGLSTDTQYF.

This chain connects TRBV11-3 to TRBJ2-3; 12 nucleotides align to TRBD2. Trimming cost V 1 base and J 5 bases; bases outside gene matches: 4. The CDR3 consists of 16 residues. Germline values: CDR1 SGHNT, CDR2 YENEEA. CDR3 sequence reads: CASSLGLAGARDTQYF. The CDR3 bases are TGTGCCAGCAGCTTAGGACTAGCGGGAGCCAGAGATACGCAGTATTTT.

In the case of this clonotype: This may be a read error: a much more frequent sequence differs by one nucleotide. The rearrangement links TRBV5-4 to TRBJ1-1; tentative D call: TRBD1 (6 bases). This CDR3 is 14 amino acids long. The germline gives CDR1 SGHNT, CDR2 YYREEE (reference sequence). The CDR3 DNA sequence: TGTGCCAGCAGCTTAACAGGGACGAACACTGTAGCTTTCTTT. Amino acid sequence: CASSLTGTNTVAFF.

The chain recombines TRBV7-9 with TRBJ2-1, with 9 bases that match TRBD2. V lost 0 bases, J lost 15 bases, and 3 bases stayed unmatched. Germline V gene data show CDR1 as SEHNR and CDR2 as FQNEAQ (reference sequence). CDR3 length: 12 residues. The CDR3 DNA is TGTGCCAGCAGCTTAGCTAGCGGGGGTGGGTTCTTC. Amino acids: CASSLASGGGFF.

This clonotype showed up just a few times. In DNA form, the CDR3 reads TGTGCCAGCAGTTTAGGTTTTGAGGTCTCTGGAGCTTTCTTT. Protein: CASSLGFEVSGAFF. This rearrangement joins TRBV12-3 or TRBV12-4 to TRBJ1-1; D ambiguous. V lost 1 base, J lost 10 bases, and 16 bases lay in between. This CDR3 region has 14 residues.

CDR3 nucleotides: TGTGCCAGCAGCGTAGCCCCTAGCGGGAGGGCTGACACCGGGGAGCTGTTTTTT. The encoded protein is CASSVAPSGRADTGELFF. The chain couples TRBV9 to TRBJ2-2; 12 bases are a match to TRBD2. The CDR3 covers 18 residues. V shed 0 bases, J shed 3 bases, and the junction held 6 bases outside the gene matches. Germline V gives CDR1 SGDLS, CDR2 YYNGEE.

This chain uses TRBV5-1 with TRBJ1-3; D unclear. The CDR3 sequence is 12 residues long. Germline CDR1 is SGHRS and CDR2 is YFSETQ. V lost 0 bases and J lost 5, with 3 bases in between. Written as DNA, the CDR3 is TGCGCCAGCAGCTTGGGGAGAAACACCATATATTTT. Amino acids: CASSLGRNTIYF.

This chain links TRBV12-3 or TRBV12-4 with TRBJ1-2; tentatively, D is TRBD1 (6 bases). This CDR3 region has 14 residues. Trimming removed 1 base from V and 8 bases from J, with 14 bases in between. The CDR3 bases are TGTGCCAGCAGTTTAGGTACAGGGTCTAGGGGCTACACCTTC. It is translated as CASSLGTGSRGYTF.

The gene calls are TRBV5-4 and TRBJ2-2; no clear D gene. The length of the CDR3 is 15 residues. Germline CDR1 is SGHNT and CDR2 is YYREEE (reference sequence). V shed 2 bases and J shed 0 bases, with 8 bases lying between them. The CDR3 region is CASSLYFANTGELFF. The DNA for the CDR3 is TGTGCCAGCAGCTTATACTTCGCGAACACCGGGGAGCTGTTTTTT.

This clonotype was detected many times. The genes are TRBV27 and TRBJ1-1; D call uncertain. The CDR3 covers 13 residues. Trimming removed 6 bases from V and 0 bases from J, with 8 bases in between. Per germline, CDR1 MNHEY and CDR2 SMNVEV (reference sequence). The CDR3 region has the DNA TGTGCCAGCAGCCTCGCTATGAACACTGAAGCTTTCTTT. It yields the protein CASSLAMNTEAFF.

This clonotype was observed a few times. CDR3 loop: CSAQNAGKPKNIQYF. CDR3 in DNA: TGCAGTGCTCAAAACGCAGGGAAGCCCAAAAACATTCAGTACTTC. This rearrangement joins TRBV20-1 to TRBJ2-4, with D perhaps matching TRBD1 (5 bases). The CDR3 consists of 15 residues. Germline CDR1 is DFQATT and CDR2 is SNEGSKA (reference sequence). The germline V and J ends were trimmed by 5 bases and 2 bases, with 16 bases remaining between them.

V gene TRBV24-1 combines with J gene TRBJ2-3; 8 nucleotides match TRBD1. V was pared by 11 bases and J by 1 base, with 7 bases of the junction left unmatched. CDR1 and CDR2 from the germline V gene are KGHDR and SFDVKD. This CDR3 has 14 residues. The CDR3 region is CAIEDRARTDTQYF. Here the CDR3 DNA reads TGTGCCATCGAGGACAGGGCCCGCACAGATACGCAGTATTTT.

The chain is built from TRBV12-3 or TRBV12-4 and TRBJ2-3; possibly TRBD2 for D (6 bases). The CDR3 length is 17 residues. V was shortened by 5 bases and J by 3 bases, with 21 bases between the two germline ends. CDR3 coding DNA: TGTGCCAGCAGTCATATCCTCAGTGGAGGGCTAACAGATACGCAGTATTTT. It specifies CASSHILSGGLTDTQYF.

The chain links TRBV7-9 to TRBJ2-3; no definite D call. Germline values: CDR1 SEHNR, CDR2 FQNEAQ (reference sequence). CDR3 length: 13 residues. Trimming stripped 5 bases from V and 3 bases from J, with 9 bases between. CDR3 sequence: CASSKTLTDTQYF. DNA for the CDR3: TGTGCCAGCAGCAAGACACTAACAGATACGCAGTATTTT. Filled out from reference TRBV7-9 and TRBJ2-3, the complete variable domain reads DTGVSQNPRHKITKRGQNVTFRCDPISEHNRLYWYRQTLGQGPEFLTYFQNEAQLEKSRLLSDRFSAERPKGSFSTLEIQRTEQGDSAMYLCASSKTLTDTQYFGPGTRLTVL.